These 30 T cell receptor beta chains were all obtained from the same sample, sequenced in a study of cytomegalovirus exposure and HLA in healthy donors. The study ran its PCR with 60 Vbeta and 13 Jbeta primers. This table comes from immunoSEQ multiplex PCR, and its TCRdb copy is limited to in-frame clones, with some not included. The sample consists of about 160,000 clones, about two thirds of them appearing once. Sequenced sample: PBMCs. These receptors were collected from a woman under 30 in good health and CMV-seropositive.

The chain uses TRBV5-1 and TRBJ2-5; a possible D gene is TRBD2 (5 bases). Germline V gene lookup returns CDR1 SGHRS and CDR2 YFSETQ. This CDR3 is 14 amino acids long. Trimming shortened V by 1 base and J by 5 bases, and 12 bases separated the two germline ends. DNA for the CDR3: TGCGCCAGCAGCTTGTATGATCGAGGGGAGACCCAGTACTTC. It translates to CASSLYDRGETQYF. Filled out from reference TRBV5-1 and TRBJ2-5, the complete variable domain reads KAGVTQTPRYLIKTRGQQVTLSCSPISGHRSVSWYQQTPGQGLQFLFEYFSETQRNKGNFPGRFSGRQFSNSRSEMNVSTLELGDSALYLCASSLYDRGETQYFGPGTRLLVL.

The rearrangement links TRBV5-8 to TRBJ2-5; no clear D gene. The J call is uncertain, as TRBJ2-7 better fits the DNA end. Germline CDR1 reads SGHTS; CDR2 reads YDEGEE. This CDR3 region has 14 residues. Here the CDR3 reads CASSSESDSSEQYF. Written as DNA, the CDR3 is TGTGCCAGCAGCTCCGAATCCGACTCAAGCGAGCAGTACTTC.

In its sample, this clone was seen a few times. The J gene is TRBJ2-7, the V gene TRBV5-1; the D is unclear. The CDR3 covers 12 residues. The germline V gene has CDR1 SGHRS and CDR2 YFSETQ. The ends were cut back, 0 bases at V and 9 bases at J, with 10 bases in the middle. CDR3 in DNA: TGCGCCAGCAGCTTGGAACTCAAAAGGCAGTACTTC. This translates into CASSLELKRQYF.

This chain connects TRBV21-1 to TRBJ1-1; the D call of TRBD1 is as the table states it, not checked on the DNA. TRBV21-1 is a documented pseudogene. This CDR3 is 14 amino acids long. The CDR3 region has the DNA TGTGCCAGCAGCAAAGGGGGAAGGGGGCCCGAAGCTTTCTTT. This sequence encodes CASSKGGRGPEAFF.

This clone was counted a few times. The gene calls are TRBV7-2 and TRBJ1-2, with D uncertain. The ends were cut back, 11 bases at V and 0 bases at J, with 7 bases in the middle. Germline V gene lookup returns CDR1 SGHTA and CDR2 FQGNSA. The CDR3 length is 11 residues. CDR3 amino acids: CARGSNYGYTF. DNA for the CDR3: TGTGCCCGGGGTTCTAACTATGGCTACACCTTC.

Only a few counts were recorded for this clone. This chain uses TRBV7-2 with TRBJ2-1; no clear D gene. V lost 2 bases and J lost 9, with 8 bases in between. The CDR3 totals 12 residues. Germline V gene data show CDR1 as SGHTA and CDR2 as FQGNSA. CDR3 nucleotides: TGTGCCAGCAGCTTACTATTGGTTGAGCAGTTCTTC. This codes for CASSLLLVEQFF.

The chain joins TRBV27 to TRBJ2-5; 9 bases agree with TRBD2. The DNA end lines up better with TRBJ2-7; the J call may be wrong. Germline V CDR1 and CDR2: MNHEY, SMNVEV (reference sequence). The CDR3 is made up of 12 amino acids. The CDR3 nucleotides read TGTGCCACCCGGACTAGCGCCTACGAGCAGTACTTC. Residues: CATRTSAYEQYF.

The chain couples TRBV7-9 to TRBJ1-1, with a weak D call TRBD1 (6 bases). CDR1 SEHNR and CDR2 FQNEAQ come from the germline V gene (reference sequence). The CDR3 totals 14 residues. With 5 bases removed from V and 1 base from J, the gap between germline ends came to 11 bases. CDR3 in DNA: TGTGCCAGCAGCGCGGGGGCTTCGAACACTGAAGCTTTCTTT. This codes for CASSAGASNTEAFF.

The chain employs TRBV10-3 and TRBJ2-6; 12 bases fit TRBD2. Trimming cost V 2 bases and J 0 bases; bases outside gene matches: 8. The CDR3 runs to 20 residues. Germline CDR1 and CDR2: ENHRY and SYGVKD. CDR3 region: CAISEEYPGLAGSGANVLTF. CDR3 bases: TGTGCCATCAGTGAGGAGTACCCGGGACTAGCGGGCTCTGGGGCCAACGTCCTGACTTTC.

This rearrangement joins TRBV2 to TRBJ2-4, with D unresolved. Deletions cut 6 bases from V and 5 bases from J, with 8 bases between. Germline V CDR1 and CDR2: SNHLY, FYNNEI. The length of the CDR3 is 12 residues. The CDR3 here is CASRVQQNIQYF. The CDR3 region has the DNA TGTGCCAGCAGGGTACAACAAAACATTCAGTACTTC.

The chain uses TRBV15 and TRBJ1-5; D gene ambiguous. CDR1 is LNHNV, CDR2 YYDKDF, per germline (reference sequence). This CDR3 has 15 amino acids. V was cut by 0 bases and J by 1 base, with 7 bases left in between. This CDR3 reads CATSRERWSNQPQHF. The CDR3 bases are TGTGCCACCAGCAGAGAGCGGTGGAGCAATCAGCCCCAGCATTTT.

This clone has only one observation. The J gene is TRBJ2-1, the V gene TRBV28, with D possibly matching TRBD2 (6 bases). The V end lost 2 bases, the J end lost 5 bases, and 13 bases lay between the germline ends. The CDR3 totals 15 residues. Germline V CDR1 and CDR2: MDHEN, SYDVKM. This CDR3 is CASSLGGAGDNEQFF. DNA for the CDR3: TGTGCCAGCAGTTTAGGAGGGGCAGGCGACAATGAGCAGTTCTTC.

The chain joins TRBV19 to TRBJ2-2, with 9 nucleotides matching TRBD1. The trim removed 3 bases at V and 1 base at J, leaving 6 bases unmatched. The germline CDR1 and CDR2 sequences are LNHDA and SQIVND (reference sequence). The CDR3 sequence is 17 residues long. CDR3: CASSITPGQGNTGELFF. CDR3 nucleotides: TGTGCCAGTAGTATTACTCCGGGACAGGGGAACACCGGGGAGCTGTTTTTT. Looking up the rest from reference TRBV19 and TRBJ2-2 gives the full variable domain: DGGITQSPKYLFRKEGQNVTLSCEQNLNHDAMYWYRQDPGQGLRLIYYSQIVNDFQKGDIAEGYSVSREKKESFPLTVTSAQKNPTAFYLCASSITPGQGNTGELFFGEGSRLTVL.

CDR3 protein: CASRPSLAGGPYEQFF. The DNA of the CDR3 is TGTGCAAGTCGACCTTCCCTAGCGGGGGGGCCGTATGAGCAGTTCTTC. The chain combines TRBV12-2 with TRBJ2-1; TRBD2, as called in the table, went unchecked against the DNA. TRBV12-2 is recorded as a pseudogene. This CDR3 comprises 16 residues.

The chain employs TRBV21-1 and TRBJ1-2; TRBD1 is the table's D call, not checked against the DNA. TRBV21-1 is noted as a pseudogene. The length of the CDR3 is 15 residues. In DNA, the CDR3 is TGTGCCAGCAGCAAAGCGCTAGGGGACAGGTATGGCTACACCTTC. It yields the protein CASSKALGDRYGYTF.

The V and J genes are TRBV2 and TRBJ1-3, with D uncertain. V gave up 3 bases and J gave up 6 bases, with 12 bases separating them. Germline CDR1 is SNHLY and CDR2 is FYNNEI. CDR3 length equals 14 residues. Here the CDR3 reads CASSEKEGENTIYF. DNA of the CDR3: TGTGCCAGCAGTGAGAAGGAGGGCGAAAACACCATATATTTT.

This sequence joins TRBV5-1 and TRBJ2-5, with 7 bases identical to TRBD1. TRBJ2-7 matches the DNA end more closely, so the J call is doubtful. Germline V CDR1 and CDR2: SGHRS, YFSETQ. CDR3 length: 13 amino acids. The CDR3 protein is CASSLQGFHEQYF. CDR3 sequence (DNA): TGCGCCAGCAGCTTACAGGGGTTCCACGAGCAGTACTTC.

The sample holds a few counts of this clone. As DNA, the CDR3 is TGTGCCAGCAGCTTAACGATAACAGGGATTGGCTACACCTTC. Its translation is CASSLTITGIGYTF. The rearrangement uses TRBV7-3 and TRBJ1-2, with a tentative D call TRBD1 (6 bases). The CDR3 runs to 14 residues. V was trimmed by 0 bases and J by 7 bases, leaving 12 bases between them. Germline CDR1 is SGHTA and CDR2 is FQGTGA. Complete variable domain (other parts from reference TRBV7-3 and TRBJ1-2): GAGVSQTPSNKVTEKGKYVELRCDPISGHTALYWYRQSLGQGPEFLIYFQGTGAADDSGLPNDRFFAVRPEGSVSTLKIQRTERGDSAVYLCASSLTITGIGYTFGSGTRLTVV.

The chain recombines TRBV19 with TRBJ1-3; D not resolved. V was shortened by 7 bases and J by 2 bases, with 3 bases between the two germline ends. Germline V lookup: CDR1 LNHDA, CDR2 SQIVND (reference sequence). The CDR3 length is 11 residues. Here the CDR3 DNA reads TGTGCCAGTAATACTGGAAACACCATATATTTT. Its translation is CASNTGNTIYF. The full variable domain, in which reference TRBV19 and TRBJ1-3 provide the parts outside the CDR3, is DGGITQSPKYLFRKEGQNVTLSCEQNLNHDAMYWYRQDPGQGLRLIYYSQIVNDFQKGDIAEGYSVSREKKESFPLTVTSAQKNPTAFYLCASNTGNTIYFGEGSWLTVV.

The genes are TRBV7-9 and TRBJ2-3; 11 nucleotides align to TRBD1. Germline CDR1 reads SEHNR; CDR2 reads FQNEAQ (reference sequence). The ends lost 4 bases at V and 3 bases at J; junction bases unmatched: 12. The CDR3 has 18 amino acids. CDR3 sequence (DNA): TGTGCCAGCAGCTCGAACTTTGGACAGGGGGCTTGGACAGATACGCAGTATTTT. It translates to CASSSNFGQGAWTDTQYF.

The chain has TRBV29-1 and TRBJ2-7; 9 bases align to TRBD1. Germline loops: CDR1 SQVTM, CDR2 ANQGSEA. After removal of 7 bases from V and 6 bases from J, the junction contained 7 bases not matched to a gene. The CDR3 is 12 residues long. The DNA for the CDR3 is TGCAGCGCTGGACAGGGGAAACGCGAGCAGTACTTC. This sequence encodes CSAGQGKREQYF.

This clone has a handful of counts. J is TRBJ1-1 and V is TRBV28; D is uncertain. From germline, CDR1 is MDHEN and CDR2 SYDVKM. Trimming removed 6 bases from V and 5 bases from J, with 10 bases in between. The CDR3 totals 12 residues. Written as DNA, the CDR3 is TGTGCCAGCAGGATCCGTCTAACTGAAGCTTTCTTT. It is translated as CASRIRLTEAFF.

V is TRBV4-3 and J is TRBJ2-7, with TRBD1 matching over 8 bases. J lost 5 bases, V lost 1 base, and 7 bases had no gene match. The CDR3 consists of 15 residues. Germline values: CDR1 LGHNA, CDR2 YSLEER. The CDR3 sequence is CASSQGTGNANEQYF. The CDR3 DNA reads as TGCGCCAGCAGCCAAGGGACAGGGAACGCCAACGAGCAGTACTTC.

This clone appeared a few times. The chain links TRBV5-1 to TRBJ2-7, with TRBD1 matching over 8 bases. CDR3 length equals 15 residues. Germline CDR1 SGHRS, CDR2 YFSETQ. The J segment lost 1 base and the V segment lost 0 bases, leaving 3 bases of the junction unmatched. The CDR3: CASSLDNRGSYEQYF. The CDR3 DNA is TGCGCCAGCAGCTTGGATAACAGGGGGTCCTACGAGCAGTACTTC.

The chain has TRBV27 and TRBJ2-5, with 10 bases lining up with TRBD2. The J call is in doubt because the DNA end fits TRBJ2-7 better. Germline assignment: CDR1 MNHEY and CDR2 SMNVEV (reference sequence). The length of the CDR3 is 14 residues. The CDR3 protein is CASSLTAGGHEQYF. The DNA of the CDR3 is TGTGCCAGCAGTTTAACAGCGGGAGGGCACGAGCAGTACTTC.

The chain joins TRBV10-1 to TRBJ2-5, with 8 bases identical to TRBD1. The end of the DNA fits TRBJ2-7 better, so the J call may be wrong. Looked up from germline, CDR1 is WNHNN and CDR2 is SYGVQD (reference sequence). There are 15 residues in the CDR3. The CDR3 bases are TGCGCCAGCAGTTCGTACCGGGACAGGCCGTACGAGCAGTACTTC. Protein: CASSSYRDRPYEQYF.

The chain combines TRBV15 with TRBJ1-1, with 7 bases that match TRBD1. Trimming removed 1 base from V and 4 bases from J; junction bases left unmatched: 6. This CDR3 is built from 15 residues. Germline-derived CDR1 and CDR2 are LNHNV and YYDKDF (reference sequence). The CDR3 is CATSRGRDRGTEAFF. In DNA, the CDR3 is TGTGCCACCAGCAGAGGTCGGGACAGAGGCACTGAAGCTTTCTTT.

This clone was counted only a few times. Written as DNA, the CDR3 is TGCGCCAGCAGCCAAGATGCAGGGAATAATTCACCCCTCCACTTT. It encodes CASSQDAGNNSPLHF. This chain connects TRBV4-3 to TRBJ1-6, with D possibly TRBD1 on 5 matching bases. V was clipped by 0 bases and J by 5 bases, with 8 bases between them. From germline, CDR1 is LGHNA and CDR2 YSLEER. This CDR3 contains 15 residues.

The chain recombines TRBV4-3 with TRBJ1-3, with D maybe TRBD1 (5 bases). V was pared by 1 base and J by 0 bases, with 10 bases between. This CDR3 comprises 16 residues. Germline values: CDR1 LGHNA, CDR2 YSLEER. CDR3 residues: CASSQGTGVSGNTIYF. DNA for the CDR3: TGCGCCAGCAGCCAAGGCACGGGGGTCTCTGGAAACACCATATATTTT.

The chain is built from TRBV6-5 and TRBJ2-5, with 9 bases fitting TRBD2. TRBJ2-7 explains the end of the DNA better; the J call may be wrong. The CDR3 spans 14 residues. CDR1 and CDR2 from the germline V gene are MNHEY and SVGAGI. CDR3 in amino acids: CASSTSGPSYEQYF. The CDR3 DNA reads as TGTGCCAGCAGTACTAGCGGGCCTTCCTACGAGCAGTACTTC.